This T cell receptor (beta chain) was found in a study of spatial heterogeneity in lung cancer. Study background: On average, each unique TCR and UMI combination appeared more than ten times in raw reads.

Time point of the sample: sample taken at primary tumor resection. Whole RNA, which was extracted from tumor, nontumor lung tissue or frozen PBMC, was sequenced without any cell sorting. In the library, each TCR cDNA molecule bore its own unique molecular identifier. A single record per CDR3 protein comes from TCRdb applying MiXCR to the 5' RACE reads. This table has about 22,000 distinct CDR3 sequences, around 4.5% appearing once. The germline V gene has CDR1 GTSNPN and CDR2 SVGIG (reference sequence). V lost 8 bases and J lost 4, with 11 bases in between. CDR3 length: 12 residues. This clonotype was picked up many times.

This sequence was found in a male donor with early-stage non-small cell lung cancer. The sample was PBMCs, taken at surgery. The chain carries TRBV30 and TRBJ2-2, with D maybe TRBD2 (6 bases). The CDR3 nucleotides are TGTGCCGCGCGACTAGTCACCGGGGAGCTGTTTTTT. Encoded protein: CAARLVTGELFF.